Below, 8 T cell receptor beta chains from the same sample are listed, as sequenced in a study of T cell repertoires in cytomegalovirus infection (dated by TCRdb to about 2019). The antigens these receptors bind are not known. In the paper's terms, the treatment or condition label means: in vitro stimulation with specific CMV peptide epitopes to enrich CMV-specific T cells. The sample was run on an Illumina HiSeq 1500. TCRdb trimmed the raw reads at Q25, called clones with MiXCR and kept productive beta chains. One record per CDR3 amino acid sequence lists the most common genes and DNA. The sample table holds fewer than 650,000 distinct CDR3 sequences, of which about 39% were seen once. The top ten hold around 46% of the sample. The sequences come from cultured PBMCs, collected from culture after CMV antigen stimulation. These receptors were collected from a human donor in good health (CMV status not recorded). Some clones in this sample may be carry-over from other donors' samples.

In its sample, this clonotype was seen many times. The rearrangement uses TRBV25-1 and TRBJ1-5, with a tentative D call TRBD1 (6 bases). There are 18 residues in the CDR3. V was shortened by 9 bases and J by 1 base, with 25 bases between the two germline ends. From germline, CDR1 is MGHDK and CDR2 SYGVNS. CDR3 DNA sequence: TGTGCCAGTGAGGGCCCCCGGCCAGGGGACTGGAGCAATCAGCCCCAGCATTTT. Encoded protein: CASEGPRPGDWSNQPQHF.

This chain links TRBV6-2 or TRBV6-3 with TRBJ2-1, with D perhaps matching TRBD2 (6 bases). Germline CDR1 MNHEY, CDR2 SVGEGT. The CDR3 has 15 residues. Trimming removed 8 bases from V and 4 bases from J, with 18 bases in between. The CDR3 DNA reads as TGTGCCAGCCGCCAGGGACTTCACGCGTACAATGAGCAGTTCTTC. Translating gives CASRQGLHAYNEQFF.

The genes are TRBV20-1 and TRBJ1-1; D call uncertain. Germline lookup yields CDR1 DFQATT and CDR2 SNEGSKA (reference sequence). This CDR3 is 12 amino acids long. Trimming removed 3 bases at V and 1 base at J, with 6 bases between. The CDR3 coding sequence is TGCAGTGCTAGTTACCCGAACACTGAAGCTTTCTTT. Its translation is CSASYPNTEAFF.

The chain combines TRBV12-3 or TRBV12-4 with TRBJ1-1; no reliable D call. V was cut by 3 bases and J by 10 bases, with 15 bases left in between. This CDR3 comprises 13 residues. Here the CDR3 reads CASSFPDHRGAFF. CDR3 bases: TGTGCCAGCAGTTTTCCGGACCACCGGGGAGCTTTCTTT.

This clonotype was recorded a few times. V usage is TRBV25-1 and J usage is TRBJ2-3, with D maybe TRBD2 (5 bases). The CDR3 extends over 12 amino acids. CDR1 is MGHDK, CDR2 SYGVNS, per germline. V lost 4 bases, J lost 5 bases, and 7 bases lay in between. The CDR3 sequence is CASSGGLDTQYF. The CDR3, as DNA: TGTGCCAGCAGTGGAGGGTTAGATACGCAGTATTTT.

The chain links TRBV28 to TRBJ2-3; possibly TRBD2 for D (5 bases). Germline V CDR1 and CDR2: MDHEN, SYDVKM. V gave up 5 bases and J gave up 1 base, with 16 bases separating them. This CDR3 comprises 16 residues. CDR3: CASSPTPGVRTDTQYF. The CDR3 DNA is TGTGCCAGCAGTCCCACCCCCGGGGTCCGCACAGATACGCAGTATTTT. Filled out from reference TRBV28 and TRBJ2-3, the complete variable domain reads DVKVTQSSRYLVKRTGEKVFLECVQDMDHENMFWYRQDPGLGLRLIYFSYDVKMKEKGDIPEGYSVSREKKERFSLILESASTNQTSMYLCASSPTPGVRTDTQYFGPGTRLTVL.

The J gene is TRBJ2-1, the V gene TRBV29-1; 12 bases agree with TRBD2. This CDR3 contains 13 residues. CDR1 and CDR2 from the germline V gene are SQVTM and ANQGSEA. Trimming removed 7 bases from V and 13 bases from J; junction bases left unmatched: 11. The chain's CDR3 is CSGSTSGSRDQFF. Written as DNA, the CDR3 is TGCAGCGGGTCGACTAGCGGGAGCAGGGACCAGTTCTTC.

The chain links TRBV7-6 to TRBJ1-6; D is undetermined. Germline V CDR1 and CDR2: SGHVS, FNYEAQ. CDR3 size: 14 residues. V was pared by 6 bases and J by 7 bases, with 13 bases between. CDR3 DNA sequence: TGTGCCAGCAGTCCATATGATCACAATTCACCCCTCCACTTT. It encodes CASSPYDHNSPLHF.